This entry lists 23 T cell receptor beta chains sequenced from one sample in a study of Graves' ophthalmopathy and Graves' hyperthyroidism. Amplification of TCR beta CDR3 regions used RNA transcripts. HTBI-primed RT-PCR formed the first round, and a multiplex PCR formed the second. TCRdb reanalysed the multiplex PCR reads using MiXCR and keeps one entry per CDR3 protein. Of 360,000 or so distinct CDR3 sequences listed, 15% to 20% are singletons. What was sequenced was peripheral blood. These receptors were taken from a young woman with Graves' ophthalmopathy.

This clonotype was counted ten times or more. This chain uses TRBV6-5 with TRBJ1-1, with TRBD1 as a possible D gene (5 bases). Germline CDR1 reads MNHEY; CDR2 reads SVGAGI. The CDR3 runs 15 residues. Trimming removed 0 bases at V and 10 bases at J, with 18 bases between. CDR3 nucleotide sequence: TGTGCCAGCAGTTACTCTGGGGGACCCCCGACGGGAGCTTTCTTT. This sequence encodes CASSYSGGPPTGAFF.

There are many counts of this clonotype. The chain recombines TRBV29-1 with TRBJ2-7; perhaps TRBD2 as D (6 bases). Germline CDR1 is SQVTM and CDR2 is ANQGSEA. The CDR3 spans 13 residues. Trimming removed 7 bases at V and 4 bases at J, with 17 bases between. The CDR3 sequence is CSAGVLGGYEQYF. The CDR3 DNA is TGCAGCGCTGGGGTTTTAGGAGGGTACGAGCAGTACTTC.

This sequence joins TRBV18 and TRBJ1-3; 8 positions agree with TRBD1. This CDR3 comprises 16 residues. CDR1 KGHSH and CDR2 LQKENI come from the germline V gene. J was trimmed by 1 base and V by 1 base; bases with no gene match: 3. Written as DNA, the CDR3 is TGTGCCAGCTCACCACAGCAGGGGGCTTCTGGAAACACCATATATTTT. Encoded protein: CASSPQQGASGNTIYF.

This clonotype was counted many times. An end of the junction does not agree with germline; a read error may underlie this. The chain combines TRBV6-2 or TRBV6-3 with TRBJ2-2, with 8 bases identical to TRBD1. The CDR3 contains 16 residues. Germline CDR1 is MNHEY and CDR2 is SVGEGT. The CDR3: CAGSYRTGGLAGELFF. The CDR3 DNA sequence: TGTGCCGGCAGTTACAGAACAGGGGGTCTCGCCGGGGAGCTGTTTTTT.

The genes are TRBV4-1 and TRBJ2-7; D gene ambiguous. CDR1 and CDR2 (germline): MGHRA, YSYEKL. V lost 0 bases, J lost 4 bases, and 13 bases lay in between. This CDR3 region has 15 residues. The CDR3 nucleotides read TGCGCCAGCAGCCAAGATTTTCCAAACGCGTACGAGCAGTACTTC. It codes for CASSQDFPNAYEQYF.

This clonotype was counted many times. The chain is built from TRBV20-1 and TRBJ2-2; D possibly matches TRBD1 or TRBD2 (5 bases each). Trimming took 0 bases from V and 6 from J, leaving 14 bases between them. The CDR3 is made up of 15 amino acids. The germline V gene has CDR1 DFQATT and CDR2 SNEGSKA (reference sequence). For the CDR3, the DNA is TGCAGTGCTAGAGAGAGGGTTCTAGGGGCCGGGGAGCTGTTTTTT. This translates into CSARERVLGAGELFF.

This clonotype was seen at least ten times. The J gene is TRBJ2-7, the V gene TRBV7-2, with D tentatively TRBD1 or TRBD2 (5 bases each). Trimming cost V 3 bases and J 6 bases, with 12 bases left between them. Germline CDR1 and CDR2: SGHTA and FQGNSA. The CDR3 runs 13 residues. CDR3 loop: CASSFQGPSEQYF. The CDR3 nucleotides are TGTGCCAGCAGCTTCCAGGGACCGTCCGAGCAGTACTTC. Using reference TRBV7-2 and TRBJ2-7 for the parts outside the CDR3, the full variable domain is GAGVSQSPSNKVTEKGKDVELRCDPISGHTALYWYRQSLGQGLEFLIYFQGNSAPDKSGLPSDRFSAERTGGSVSTLTIQRTQQEDSAVYLCASSFQGPSEQYFGPGTRLTVT.

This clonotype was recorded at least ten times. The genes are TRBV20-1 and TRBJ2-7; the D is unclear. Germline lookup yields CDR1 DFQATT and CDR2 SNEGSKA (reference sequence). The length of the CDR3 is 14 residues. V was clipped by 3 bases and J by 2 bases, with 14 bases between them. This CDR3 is CSARPFGLAYEQYF. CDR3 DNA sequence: TGCAGTGCTAGGCCCTTCGGGCTAGCCTACGAGCAGTACTTC.

In nucleotides, the CDR3 is TGTGCCAGCAAGGGAGGTGGTACCGGGGAGCTGTTTTTT. It yields the protein CASKGGGTGELFF. The chain combines TRBV7-2 with TRBJ2-2, with D maybe TRBD2 (6 bases). Germline V lookup: CDR1 SGHTA, CDR2 FQGNSA. This CDR3 is built from 13 residues. Deletions cut 7 bases from V and 5 bases from J, with 11 bases between.

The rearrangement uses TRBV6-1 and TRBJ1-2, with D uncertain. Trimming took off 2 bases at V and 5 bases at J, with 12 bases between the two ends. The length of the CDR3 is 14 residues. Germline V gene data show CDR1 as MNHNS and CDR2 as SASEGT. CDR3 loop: CASSERGSAYGYTF. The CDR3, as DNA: TGTGCCAGCAGTGAACGGGGTTCGGCGTATGGCTACACCTTC.

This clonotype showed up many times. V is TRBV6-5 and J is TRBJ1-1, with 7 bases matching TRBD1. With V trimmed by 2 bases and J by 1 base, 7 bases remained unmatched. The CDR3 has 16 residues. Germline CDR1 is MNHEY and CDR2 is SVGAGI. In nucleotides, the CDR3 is TGTGCCAGCAGTTACGATCCGAGGACAGGGAACACTGAAGCTTTCTTT. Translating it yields CASSYDPRTGNTEAFF.

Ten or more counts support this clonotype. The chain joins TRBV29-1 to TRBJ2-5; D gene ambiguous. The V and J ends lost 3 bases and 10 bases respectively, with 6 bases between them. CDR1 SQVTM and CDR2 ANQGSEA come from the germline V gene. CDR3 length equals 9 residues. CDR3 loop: CSVDPDQYF. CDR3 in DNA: TGCAGCGTTGATCCCGACCAGTACTTC. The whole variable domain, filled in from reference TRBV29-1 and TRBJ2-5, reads SAVISQKPSRDICQRGTSLTIQCQVDSQVTMMFWYRQQPGQSLTLIATANQGSEATYESGFVIDKFPISRPNLTFSTLTVSNMSPEDSSIYLCSVDPDQYFGPGTRLLVL.

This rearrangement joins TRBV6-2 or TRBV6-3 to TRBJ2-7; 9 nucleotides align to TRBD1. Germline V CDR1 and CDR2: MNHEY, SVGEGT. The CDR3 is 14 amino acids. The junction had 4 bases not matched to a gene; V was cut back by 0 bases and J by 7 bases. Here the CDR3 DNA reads TGTGCCAGCAGTTACTCGGGACAGGGAGGAGAGCAGTACTTC. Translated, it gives CASSYSGQGGEQYF.

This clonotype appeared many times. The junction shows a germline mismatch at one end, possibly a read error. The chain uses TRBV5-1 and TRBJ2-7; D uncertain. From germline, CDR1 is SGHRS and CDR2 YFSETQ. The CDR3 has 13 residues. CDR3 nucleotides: TGTGCCAGCAGCTTAGGCGTTAACTACGAGCAGTACTTC. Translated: CASSLGVNYEQYF.

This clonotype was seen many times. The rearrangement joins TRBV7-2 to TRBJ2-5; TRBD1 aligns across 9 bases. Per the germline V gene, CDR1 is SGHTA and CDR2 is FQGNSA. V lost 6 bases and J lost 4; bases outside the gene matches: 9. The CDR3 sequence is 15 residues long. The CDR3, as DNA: TGTGCCAGCAGTCGTCGGGACAGGGAGAGAGAGACCCAGTACTTC. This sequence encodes CASSRRDRERETQYF.

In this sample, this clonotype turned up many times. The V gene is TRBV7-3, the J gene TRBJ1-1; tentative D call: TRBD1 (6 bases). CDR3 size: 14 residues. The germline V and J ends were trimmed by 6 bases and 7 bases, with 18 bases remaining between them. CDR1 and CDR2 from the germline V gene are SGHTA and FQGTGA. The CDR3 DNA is TGTGCCAGCAGGCTTACCCAGGGGCTTGGTGAAGCTTTCTTT. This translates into CASRLTQGLGEAFF.

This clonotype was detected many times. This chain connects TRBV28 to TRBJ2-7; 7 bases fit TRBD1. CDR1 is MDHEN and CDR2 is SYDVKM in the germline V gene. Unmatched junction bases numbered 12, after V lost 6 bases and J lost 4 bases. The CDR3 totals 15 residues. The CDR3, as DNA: TGTGCCAGCAGCCGTGTCGACAGGGCTGAGTACGAGCAGTACTTC. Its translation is CASSRVDRAEYEQYF.

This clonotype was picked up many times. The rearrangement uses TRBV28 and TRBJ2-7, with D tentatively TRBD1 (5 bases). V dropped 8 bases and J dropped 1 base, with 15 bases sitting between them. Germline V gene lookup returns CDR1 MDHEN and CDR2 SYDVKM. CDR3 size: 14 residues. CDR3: CASVAGYWSYEQYF. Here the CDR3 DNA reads TGTGCCAGCGTGGCAGGGTATTGGTCCTACGAGCAGTACTTC.

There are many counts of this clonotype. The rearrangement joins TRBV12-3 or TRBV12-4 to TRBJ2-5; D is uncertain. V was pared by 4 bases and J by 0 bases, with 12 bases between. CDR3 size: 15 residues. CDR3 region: CASSSHGRNQETQYF. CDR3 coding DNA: TGTGCCAGCAGTTCCCATGGACGGAACCAAGAGACCCAGTACTTC.

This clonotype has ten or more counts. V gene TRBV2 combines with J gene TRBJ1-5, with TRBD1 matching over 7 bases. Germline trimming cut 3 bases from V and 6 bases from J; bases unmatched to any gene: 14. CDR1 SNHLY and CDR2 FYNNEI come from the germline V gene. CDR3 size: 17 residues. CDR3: CASSERGQGVGIQPQHF. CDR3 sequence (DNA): TGTGCCAGCAGTGAGAGGGGTCAGGGGGTAGGGATTCAGCCCCAGCATTTT.

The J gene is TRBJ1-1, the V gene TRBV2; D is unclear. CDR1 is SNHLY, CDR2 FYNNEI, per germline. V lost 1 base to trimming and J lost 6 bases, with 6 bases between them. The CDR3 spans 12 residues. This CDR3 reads CASSEEDPEAFF. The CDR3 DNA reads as TGTGCCAGCAGTGAAGAGGACCCTGAAGCTTTCTTT.

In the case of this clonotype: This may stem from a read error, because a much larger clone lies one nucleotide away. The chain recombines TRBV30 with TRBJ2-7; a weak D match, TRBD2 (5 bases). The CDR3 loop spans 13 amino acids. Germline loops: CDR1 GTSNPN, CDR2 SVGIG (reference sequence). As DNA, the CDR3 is TGTGCCTGGAGTGAATTTACCGTCGGGTTACTAGGATTC. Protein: CAWSEFTVGLLGF.

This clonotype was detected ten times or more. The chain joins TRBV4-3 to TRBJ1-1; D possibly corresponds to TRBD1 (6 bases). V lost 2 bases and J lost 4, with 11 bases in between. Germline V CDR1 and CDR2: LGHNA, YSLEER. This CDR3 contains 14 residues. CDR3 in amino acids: CASSQRQVGTEAFF. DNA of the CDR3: TGCGCCAGCAGCCAAAGACAGGTCGGCACTGAAGCTTTCTTT.